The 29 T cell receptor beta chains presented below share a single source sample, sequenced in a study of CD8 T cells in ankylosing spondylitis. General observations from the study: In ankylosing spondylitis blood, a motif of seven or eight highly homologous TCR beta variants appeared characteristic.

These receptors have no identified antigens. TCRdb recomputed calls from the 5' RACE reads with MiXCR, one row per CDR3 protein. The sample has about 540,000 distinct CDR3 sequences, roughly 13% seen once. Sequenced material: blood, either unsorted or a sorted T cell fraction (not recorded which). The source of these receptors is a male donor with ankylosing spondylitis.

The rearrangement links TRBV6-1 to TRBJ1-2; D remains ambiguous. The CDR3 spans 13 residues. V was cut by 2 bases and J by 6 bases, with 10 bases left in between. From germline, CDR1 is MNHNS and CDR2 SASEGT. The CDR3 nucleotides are TGTGCCAGCAGTGAACGGGGTGCCCATGGCTACACCTTC. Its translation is CASSERGAHGYTF.

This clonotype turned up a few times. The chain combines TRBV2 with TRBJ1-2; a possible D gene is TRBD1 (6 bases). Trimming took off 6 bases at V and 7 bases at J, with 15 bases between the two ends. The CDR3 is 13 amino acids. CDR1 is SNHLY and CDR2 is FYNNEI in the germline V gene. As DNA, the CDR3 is TGTGCCAGCAGGAGCGAGGGGGAAACTGGCTACACCTTC. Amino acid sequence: CASRSEGETGYTF.

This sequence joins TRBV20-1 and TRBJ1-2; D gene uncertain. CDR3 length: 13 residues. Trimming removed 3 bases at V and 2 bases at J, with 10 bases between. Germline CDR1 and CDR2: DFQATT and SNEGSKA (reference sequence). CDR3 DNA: TGCAGTGCTAGTTTAGACGGGAACTATGGCTACACCTTC. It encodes CSASLDGNYGYTF.

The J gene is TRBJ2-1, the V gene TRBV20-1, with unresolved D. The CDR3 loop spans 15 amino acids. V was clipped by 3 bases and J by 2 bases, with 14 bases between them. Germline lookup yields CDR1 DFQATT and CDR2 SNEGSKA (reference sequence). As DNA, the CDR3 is TGCAGTGCTAGCAGATGGTTTCTGACCTACAATGAGCAGTTCTTC. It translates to CSASRWFLTYNEQFF.

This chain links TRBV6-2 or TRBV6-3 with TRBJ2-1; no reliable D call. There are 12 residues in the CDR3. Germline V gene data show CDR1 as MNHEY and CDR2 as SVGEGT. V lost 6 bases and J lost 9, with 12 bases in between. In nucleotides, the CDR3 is TGTGCCAGCAGCCCTAGAGAAGGTGAGCAGTTCTTC. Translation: CASSPREGEQFF.

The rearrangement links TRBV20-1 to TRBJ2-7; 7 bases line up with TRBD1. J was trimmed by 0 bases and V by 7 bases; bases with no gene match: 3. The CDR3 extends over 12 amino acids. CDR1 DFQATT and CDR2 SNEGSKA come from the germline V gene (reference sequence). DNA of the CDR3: TGCAGTGACAGGGGCCACTCCTACGAGCAGTACTTC. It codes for CSDRGHSYEQYF.

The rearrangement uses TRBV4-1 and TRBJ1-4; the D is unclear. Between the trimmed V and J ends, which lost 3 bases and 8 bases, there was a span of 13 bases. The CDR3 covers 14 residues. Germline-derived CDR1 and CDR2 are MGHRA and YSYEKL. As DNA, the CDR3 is TGCGCCAGCAGCCAGACGGTGGCGGGGGAAAAACTGTTTTTT. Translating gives CASSQTVAGEKLFF.

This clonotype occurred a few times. The CDR3 spells CASSETLIGLFEQFF. The CDR3, as DNA: TGTGCCAGCAGTGAAACCCTCATCGGGCTTTTTGAGCAGTTCTTC. The J gene is TRBJ2-1, the V gene TRBV6-1; no reliable D call. CDR1 and CDR2 from the germline V gene are MNHNS and SASEGT. The V end lost 2 bases, the J end lost 9 bases, and 17 bases lay between the germline ends. The length of the CDR3 is 15 residues.

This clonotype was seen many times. The CDR3 is CASSQGHEQYF. The CDR3 DNA is TGTGCCAGCAGCCAAGGCCACGAGCAGTACTTC. The chain carries TRBV3-1 and TRBJ2-7; D remains unclear. In germline, CDR1 is LGHDT, CDR2 YNNKEL (reference sequence). V lost 1 base and J 5 bases, leaving 3 bases between the germline ends. The CDR3 loop spans 11 amino acids.

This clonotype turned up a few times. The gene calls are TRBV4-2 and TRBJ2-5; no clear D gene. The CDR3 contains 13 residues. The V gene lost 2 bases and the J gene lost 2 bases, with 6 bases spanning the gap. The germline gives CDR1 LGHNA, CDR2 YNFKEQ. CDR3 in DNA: TGTGCCAGCAGCCAATCCACTCAAGAGACCCAGTACTTC. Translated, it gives CASSQSTQETQYF.

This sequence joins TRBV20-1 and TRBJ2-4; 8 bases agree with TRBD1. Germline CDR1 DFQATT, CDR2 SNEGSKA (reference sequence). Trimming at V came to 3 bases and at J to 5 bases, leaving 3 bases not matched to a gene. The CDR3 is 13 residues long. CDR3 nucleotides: TGCAGTGCTAGCTCGACAGGGGAAAACATTCAGTACTTC. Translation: CSASSTGENIQYF.

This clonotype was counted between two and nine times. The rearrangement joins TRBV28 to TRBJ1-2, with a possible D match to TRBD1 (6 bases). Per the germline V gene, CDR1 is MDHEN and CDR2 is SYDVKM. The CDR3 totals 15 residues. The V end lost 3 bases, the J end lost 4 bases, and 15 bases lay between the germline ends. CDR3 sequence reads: CASSFQGQNGYGYTF. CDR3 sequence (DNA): TGTGCCAGCAGTTTCCAGGGGCAGAACGGCTATGGCTACACCTTC.

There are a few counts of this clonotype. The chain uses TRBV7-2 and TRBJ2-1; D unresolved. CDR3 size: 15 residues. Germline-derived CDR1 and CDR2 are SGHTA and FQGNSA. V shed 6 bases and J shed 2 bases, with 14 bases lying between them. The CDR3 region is CASSPWARPYNEQFF. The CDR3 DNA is TGTGCCAGCAGTCCCTGGGCCCGCCCCTACAATGAGCAGTTCTTC.

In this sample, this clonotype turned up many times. CDR3: CASSQGGLADAGELFF. The CDR3 coding sequence is TGCGCCAGCAGCCAAGGGGGACTAGCAGATGCCGGGGAGCTGTTTTTT. The V gene is TRBV4-1, the J gene TRBJ2-2; 9 nucleotides agree with TRBD2. Trimming cost V 1 base and J 6 bases; bases outside gene matches: 6. This CDR3 region has 16 residues. CDR1 MGHRA and CDR2 YSYEKL come from the germline V gene.

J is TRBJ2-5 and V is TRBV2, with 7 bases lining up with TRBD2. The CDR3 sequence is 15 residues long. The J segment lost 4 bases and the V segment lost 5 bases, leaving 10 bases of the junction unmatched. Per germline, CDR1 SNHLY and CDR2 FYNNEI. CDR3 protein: CASSLERERPETQYF. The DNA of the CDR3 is TGTGCCAGCAGTCTCGAGCGGGAACGGCCAGAGACCCAGTACTTC.

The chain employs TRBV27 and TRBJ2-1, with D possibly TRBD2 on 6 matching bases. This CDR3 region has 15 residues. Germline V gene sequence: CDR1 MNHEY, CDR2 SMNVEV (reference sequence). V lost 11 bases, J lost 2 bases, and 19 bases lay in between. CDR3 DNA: TGTGCCGTCGCGTTGGGGCTAGCGACCTACAATGAGCAGTTCTTC. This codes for CAVALGLATYNEQFF.

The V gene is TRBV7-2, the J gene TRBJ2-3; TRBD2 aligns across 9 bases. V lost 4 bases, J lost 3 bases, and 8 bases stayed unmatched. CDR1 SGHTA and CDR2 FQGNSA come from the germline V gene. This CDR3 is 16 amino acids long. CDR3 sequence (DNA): TGTGCCAGCAGCTCCGGACTAGCGAGAAGAACAGATACGCAGTATTTT. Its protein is CASSSGLARRTDTQYF.

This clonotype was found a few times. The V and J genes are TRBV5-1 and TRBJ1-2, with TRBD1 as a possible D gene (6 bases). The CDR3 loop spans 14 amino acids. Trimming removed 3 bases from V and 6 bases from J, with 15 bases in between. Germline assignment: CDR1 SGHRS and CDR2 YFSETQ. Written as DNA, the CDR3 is TGCGCCAGCAGCTACGGAAGGGGGGTTCATGGCTACACCTTC. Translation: CASSYGRGVHGYTF.

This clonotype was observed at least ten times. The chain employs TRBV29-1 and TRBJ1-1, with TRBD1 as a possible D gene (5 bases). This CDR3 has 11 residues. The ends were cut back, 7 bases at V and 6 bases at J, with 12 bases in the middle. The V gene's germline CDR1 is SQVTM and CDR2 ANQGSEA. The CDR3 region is CSAPTESEAFF. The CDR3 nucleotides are TGCAGCGCCCCGACAGAATCTGAAGCTTTCTTT.

The CDR3 reads CASSSGRPPYEQYV. The CDR3 coding sequence is TGTGCCAGCAGCTCGGGGAGGCCCCCCTACGAGCAGTACGTC. The chain couples TRBV3-1 to TRBJ2-7; perhaps TRBD2 as D (6 bases). V lost 5 bases and J lost 2, with 13 bases in between. Germline CDR1 reads LGHDT; CDR2 reads YNNKEL (reference sequence). The CDR3 loop spans 14 amino acids.

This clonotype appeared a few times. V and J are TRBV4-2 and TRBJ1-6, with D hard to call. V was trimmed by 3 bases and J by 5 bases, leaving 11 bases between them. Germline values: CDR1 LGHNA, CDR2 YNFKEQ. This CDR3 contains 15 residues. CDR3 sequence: CASSQQGRDNSPLHF. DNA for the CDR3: TGTGCCAGCAGCCAGCAAGGGCGGGATAATTCACCCCTCCACTTT.

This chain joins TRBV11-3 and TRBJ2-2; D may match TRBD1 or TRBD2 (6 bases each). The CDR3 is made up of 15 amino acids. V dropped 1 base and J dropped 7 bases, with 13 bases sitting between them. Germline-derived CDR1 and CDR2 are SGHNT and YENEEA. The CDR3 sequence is CASSLGRGLGGELFF. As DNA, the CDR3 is TGTGCCAGCAGCTTAGGCCGGGGGCTTGGCGGGGAGCTGTTTTTT.

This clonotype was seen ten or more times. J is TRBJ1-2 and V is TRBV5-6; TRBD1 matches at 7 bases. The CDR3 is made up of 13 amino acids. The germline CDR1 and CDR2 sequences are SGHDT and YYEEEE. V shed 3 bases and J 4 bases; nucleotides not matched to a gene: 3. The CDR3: CASSSGQLYGYTF. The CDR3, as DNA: TGTGCCAGCAGCTCGGGACAGCTCTATGGCTACACCTTC.

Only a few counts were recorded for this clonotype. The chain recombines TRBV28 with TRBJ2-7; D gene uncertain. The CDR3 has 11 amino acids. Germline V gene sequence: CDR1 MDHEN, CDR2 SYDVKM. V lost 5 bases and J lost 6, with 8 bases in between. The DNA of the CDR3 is TGTGCCAGCAGTAGTCAGCTCGAGCAGTACGTC. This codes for CASSSQLEQYV.

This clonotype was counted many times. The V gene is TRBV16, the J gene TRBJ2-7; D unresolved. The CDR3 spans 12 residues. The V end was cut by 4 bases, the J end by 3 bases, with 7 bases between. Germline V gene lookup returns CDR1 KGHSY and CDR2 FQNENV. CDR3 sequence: CASSPTDYEQYF. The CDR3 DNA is TGTGCCAGCAGCCCCACAGACTACGAGCAGTACTTC. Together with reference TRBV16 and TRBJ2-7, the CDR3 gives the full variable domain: GEEVAQTPKHLVRGEGQKAKLYCAPIKGHSYVFWYQQVLKNEFKFLISFQNENVFDETGMPKERFSAKCLPNSPCSLEIQATKLEDSAVYFCASSPTDYEQYFGPGTRLTVT.

For the CDR3, the DNA is TGTGCCAGCAGCTTAGCGCGGGCTAGCACAGATACGCAGTATTTT. Amino acid sequence: CASSLARASTDTQYF. The J gene is TRBJ2-3, the V gene TRBV11-2, with a tentative D call TRBD2 (5 bases). Trimming shortened V by 1 base and J by 0 bases, and 8 bases separated the two germline ends. CDR1 is SGHAT and CDR2 is FQNNGV in the germline V gene. The length of the CDR3 is 15 residues.

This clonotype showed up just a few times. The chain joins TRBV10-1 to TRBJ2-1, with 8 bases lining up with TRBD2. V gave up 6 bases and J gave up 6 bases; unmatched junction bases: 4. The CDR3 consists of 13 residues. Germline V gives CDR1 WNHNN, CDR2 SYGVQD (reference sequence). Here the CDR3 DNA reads TGCGCCAGCAGCGGGAGGGGTCTCAATGAGCAGTTCTTC. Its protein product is CASSGRGLNEQFF.

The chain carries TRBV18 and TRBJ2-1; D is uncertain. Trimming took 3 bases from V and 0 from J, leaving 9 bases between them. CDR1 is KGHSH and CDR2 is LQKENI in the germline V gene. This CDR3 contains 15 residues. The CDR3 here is CASSPGGPSYNEQFF. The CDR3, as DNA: TGTGCCAGCTCACCGGGCGGTCCCTCCTACAATGAGCAGTTCTTC. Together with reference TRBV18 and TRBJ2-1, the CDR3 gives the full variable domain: NAGVMQNPRHLVRRRGQEARLRCSPMKGHSHVYWYRQLPEEGLKFMVYLQKENIIDESGMPKERFSAEFPKEGPSILRIQQVVRGDSAAYFCASSPGGPSYNEQFFGPGTRLTVL.

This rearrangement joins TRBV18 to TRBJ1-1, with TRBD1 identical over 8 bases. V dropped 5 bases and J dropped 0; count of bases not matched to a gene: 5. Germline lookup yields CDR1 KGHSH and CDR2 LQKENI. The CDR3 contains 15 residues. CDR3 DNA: TGTGCCAGCTCAATCCGACAGGGGATGAACACTGAAGCTTTCTTT. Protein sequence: CASSIRQGMNTEAFF. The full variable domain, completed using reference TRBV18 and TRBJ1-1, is NAGVMQNPRHLVRRRGQEARLRCSPMKGHSHVYWYRQLPEEGLKFMVYLQKENIIDESGMPKERFSAEFPKEGPSILRIQQVVRGDSAAYFCASSIRQGMNTEAFFGQGTRLTVV.